The T cell receptor (beta chain) described here comes from a study of T cell changes during pregnancy in multiple sclerosis. Germline-derived CDR1 and CDR2 are SGHNT and YYREEE (reference sequence). Trimming took 4 bases from V and 3 from J; bases not matched to a gene: 13. This CDR3 region has 17 residues. Some clones are missing from TCRdb's copy, which holds only in-frame ones; the method was immunoSEQ multiplex PCR. The data contain tens of thousands of clones, roughly 90% of them singletons. The sequence came from a female donor in good health, enrolled as a control in a pregnancy study. The chain links TRBV5-4 to TRBJ2-7; 10 bases agree with TRBD2. This sample comprised CD4+ T cells from peripheral blood mononuclear cells, obtained in the third trimester of pregnancy. CDR3 sequence reads: CASSHRKGTSVGYEQYF. In nucleotides, the CDR3 is TGTGCCAGCAGCCACAGGAAGGGGACTAGCGTTGGCTACGAGCAGTACTTC.